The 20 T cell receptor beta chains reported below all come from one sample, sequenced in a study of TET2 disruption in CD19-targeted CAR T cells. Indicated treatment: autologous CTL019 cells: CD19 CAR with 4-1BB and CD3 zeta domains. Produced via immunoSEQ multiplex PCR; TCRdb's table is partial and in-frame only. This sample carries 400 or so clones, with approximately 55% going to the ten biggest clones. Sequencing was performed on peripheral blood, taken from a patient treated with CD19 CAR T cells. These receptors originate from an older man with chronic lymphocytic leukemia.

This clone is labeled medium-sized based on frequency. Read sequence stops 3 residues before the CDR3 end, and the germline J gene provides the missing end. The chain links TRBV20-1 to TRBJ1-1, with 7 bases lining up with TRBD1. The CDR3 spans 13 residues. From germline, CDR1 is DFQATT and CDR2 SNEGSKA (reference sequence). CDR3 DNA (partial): TGCAGTGCTAGAGCCAAGTGGGACAGCGAA. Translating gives CSARAKWDSE. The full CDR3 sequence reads CSARAKWDSEAFF.

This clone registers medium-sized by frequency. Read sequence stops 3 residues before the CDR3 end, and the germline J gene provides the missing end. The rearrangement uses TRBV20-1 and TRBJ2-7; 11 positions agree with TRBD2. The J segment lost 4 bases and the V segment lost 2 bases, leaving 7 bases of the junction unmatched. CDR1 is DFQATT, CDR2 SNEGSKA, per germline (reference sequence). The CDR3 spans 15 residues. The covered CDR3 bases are TGCAGTGCTAGACTCGGGACTAGCGGTTTATACGAG. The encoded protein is CSARLGTSGLYE. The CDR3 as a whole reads CSARLGTSGLYEQYF.

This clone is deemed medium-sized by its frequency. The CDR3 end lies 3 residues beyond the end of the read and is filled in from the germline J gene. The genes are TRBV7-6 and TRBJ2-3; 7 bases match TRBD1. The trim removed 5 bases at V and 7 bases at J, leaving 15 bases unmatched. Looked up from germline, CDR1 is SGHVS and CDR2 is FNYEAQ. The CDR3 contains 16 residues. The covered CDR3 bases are TGTGCCAGCAGCCCTAGGGGGCCCCAGGGCCCGAATACG. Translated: CASSPRGPQGPNT. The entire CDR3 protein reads CASSPRGPQGPNTQYF.

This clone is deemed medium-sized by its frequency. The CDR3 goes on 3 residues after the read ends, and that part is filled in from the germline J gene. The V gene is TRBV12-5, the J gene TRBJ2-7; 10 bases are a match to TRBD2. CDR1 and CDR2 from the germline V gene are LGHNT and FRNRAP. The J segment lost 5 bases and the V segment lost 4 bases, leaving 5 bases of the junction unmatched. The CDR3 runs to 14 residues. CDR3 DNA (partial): TGTGCTAGTGGTTCGAGCGGGGGGGCCGACGAG. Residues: CASGSSGGADE. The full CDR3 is CASGSSGGADEQYF.

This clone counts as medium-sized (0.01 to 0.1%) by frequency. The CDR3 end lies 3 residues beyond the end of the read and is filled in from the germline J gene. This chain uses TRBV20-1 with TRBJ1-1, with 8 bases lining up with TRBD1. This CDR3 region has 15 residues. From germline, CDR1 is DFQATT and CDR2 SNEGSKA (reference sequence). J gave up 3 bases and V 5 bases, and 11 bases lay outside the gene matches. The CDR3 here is CSAGGRGHGDTEAFF. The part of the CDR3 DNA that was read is TGCAGTGCTGGCGGCAGGGGGCACGGTGACACTGAA.

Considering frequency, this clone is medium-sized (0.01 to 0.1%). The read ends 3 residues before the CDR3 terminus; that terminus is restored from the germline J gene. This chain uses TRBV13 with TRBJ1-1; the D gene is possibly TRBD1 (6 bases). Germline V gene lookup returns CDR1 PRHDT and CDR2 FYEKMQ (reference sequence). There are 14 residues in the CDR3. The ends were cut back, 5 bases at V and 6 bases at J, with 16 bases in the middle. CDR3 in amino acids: CASSVQGSFAEAFF. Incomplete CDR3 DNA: TGTGCCAGCAGCGTCCAGGGGTCTTTTGCTGAA.

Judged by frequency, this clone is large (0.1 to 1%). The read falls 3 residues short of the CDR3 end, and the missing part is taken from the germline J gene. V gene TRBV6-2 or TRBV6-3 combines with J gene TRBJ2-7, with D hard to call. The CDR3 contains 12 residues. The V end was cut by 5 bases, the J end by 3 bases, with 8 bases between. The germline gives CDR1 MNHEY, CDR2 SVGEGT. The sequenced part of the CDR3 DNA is TGTGCCAGCAGTGACACCCACTACGAG. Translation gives CASSDTHYE. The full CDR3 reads CASSDTHYEQYF.

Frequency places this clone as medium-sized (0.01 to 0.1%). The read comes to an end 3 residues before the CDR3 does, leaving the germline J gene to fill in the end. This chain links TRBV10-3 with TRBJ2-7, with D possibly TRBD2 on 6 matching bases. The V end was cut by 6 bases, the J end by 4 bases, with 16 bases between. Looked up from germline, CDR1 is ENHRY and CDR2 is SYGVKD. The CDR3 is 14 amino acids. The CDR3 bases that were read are TGTGCCATCAGGCAAGGGACTGCCTCGTACGAG. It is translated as CAIRQGTASYE. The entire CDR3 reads CAIRQGTASYEQYF.

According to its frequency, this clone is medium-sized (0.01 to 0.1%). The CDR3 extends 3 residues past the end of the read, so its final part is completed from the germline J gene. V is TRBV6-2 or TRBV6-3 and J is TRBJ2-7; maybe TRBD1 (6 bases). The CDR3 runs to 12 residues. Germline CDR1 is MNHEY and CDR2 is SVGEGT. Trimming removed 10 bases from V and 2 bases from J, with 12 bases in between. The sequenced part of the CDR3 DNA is TGTGCCACCGAGACAGGCCCCTACGAG. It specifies CATETGPYE. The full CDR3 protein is CATETGPYEQYF.

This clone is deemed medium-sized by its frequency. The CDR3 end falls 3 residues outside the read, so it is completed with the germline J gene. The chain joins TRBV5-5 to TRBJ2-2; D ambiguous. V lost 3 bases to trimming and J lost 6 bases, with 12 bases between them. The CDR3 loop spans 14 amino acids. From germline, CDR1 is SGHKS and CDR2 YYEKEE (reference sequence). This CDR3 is CASSSLGASGELFF. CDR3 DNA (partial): TGTGCCAGCAGCTCCCTGGGCGCCTCCGGGGAG.

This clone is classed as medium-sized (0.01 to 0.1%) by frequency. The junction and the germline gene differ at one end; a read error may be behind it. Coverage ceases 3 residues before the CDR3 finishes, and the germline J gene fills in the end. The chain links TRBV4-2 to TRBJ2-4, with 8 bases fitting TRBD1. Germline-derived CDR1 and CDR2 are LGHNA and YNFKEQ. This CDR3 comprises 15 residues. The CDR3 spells CASSQVQGATNIQYF. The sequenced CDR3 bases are TGCGCCAGCAGCCAAGTTCAGGGGGCAACGAACATT.

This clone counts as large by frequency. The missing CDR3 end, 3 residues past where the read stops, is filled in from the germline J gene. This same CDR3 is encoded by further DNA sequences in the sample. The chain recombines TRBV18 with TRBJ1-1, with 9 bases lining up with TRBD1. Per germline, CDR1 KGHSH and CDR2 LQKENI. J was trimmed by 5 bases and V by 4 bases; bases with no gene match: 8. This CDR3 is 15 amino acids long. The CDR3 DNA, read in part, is TGTGCCAGCTCACAGGGACAGGGAACGGGGACTGAA. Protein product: CASSQGQGTGTE. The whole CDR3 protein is CASSQGQGTGTEAFF.

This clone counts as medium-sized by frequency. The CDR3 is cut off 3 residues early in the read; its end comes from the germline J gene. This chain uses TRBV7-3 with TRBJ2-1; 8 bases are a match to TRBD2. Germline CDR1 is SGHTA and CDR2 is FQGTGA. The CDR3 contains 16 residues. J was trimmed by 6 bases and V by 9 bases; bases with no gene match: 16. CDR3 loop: CASSPGLGSFGNEQFF. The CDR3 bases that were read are TGTGCCAGTTCCCCGGGACTAGGTTCCTTCGGCAATGAG.

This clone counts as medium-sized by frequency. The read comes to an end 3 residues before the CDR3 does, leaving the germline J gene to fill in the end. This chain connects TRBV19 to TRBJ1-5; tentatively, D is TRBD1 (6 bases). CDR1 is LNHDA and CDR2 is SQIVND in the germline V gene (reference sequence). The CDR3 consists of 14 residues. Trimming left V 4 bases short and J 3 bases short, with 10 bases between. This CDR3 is CASSTDSLNQPQHF. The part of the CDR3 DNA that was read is TGTGCCAGTAGTACGGACAGCCTCAATCAGCCC.

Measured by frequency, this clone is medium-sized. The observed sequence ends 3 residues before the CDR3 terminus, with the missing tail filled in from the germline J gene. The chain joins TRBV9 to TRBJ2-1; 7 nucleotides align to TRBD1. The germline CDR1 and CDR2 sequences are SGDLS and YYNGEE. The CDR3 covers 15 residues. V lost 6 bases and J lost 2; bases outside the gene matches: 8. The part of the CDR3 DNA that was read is TGTGCCAGCACCCCGACAGGGACGCCCTACAATGAG. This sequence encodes CASTPTGTPYNE. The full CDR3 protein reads CASTPTGTPYNEQFF.

The CDR3: CASLEQGGTYEQYF. CDR3 DNA, as far as it was read: TGTGCCAGCTTGGAACAGGGGGGCACCTACGAG. The chain uses TRBV28 and TRBJ2-7; 8 nucleotides line up with TRBD1. The CDR3 end falls 3 residues outside the read, so it is completed with the germline J gene. V gave up 8 bases and J gave up 2 bases; unmatched junction bases: 8. The CDR3 totals 14 residues. Germline-derived CDR1 and CDR2 are MDHEN and SYDVKM.

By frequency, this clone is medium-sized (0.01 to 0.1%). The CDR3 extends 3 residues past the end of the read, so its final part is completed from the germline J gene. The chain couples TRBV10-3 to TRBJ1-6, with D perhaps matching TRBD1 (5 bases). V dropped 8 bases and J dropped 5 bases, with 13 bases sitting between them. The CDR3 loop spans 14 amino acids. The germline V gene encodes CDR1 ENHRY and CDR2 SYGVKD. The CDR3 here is CAISRQSNNSPLHF. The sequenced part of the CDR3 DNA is TGTGCCATCTCGCGACAGAGTAATAATTCACCC.

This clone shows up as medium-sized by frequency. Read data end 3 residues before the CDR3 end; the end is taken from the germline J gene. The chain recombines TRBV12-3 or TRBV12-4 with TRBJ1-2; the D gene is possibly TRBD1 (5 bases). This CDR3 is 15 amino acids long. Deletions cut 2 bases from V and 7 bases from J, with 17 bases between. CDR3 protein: CASSLRQGLWFGYTF. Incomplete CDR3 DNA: TGTGCCAGCAGTTTAAGGCAGGGCCTTTGGTTTGGC.

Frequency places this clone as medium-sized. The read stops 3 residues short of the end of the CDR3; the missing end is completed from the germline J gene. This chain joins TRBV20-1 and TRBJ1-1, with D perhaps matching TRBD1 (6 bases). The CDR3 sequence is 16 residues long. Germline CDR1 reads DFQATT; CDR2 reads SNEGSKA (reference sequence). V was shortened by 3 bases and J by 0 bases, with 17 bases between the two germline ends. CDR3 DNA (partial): TGCAGTGCTAGGCCCCCTGGACAGACCCTGAACACTGAA. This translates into CSARPPGQTLNTE. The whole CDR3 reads CSARPPGQTLNTEAFF.

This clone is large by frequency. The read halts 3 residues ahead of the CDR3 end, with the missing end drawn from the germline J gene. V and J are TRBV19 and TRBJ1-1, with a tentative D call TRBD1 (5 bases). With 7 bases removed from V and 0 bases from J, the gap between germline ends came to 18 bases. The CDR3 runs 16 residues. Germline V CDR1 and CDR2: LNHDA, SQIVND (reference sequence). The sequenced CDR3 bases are TGTGCCAGTACTCCCCGGGGGAAGCGGATGAACACTGAA. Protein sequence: CASTPRGKRMNTE. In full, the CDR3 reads CASTPRGKRMNTEAFF.